Listed below are T cell receptor beta chains from one sample, sequenced in a study of tumor-infiltrating lymphocytes in localized non-small cell lung cancer. Clones were sequenced by immunoSEQ multiplex PCR, and TCRdb holds only the in-frame ones, with some missing. The sample yields about 12,000 clones, less than 90% seen once. The specimen was lung tumor tissue. All receptors derive from a human donor with non-small cell lung cancer. The CDR3 runs from the conserved cysteine through the conserved F or W. Fields, in order: D gene, J gene, V gene, clone size, CDR3 DNA, CDR3 protein. D genes are given only for firm matches. Clone size is stated in some rows and not others, as once, few, many or a class when expanded.

D gene: TRBD2
J gene: TRBJ2-3
V gene: TRBV7-2
clone size: .
CDR3 DNA: TGTGCCAGCAGCCTACCCACTAGCGGGGCAGATACGCAGTATTTT
CDR3 protein: CASSLPTSGADTQYF

D gene: TRBD1
J gene: TRBJ2-5
V gene: TRBV11-3
clone size: .
CDR3 DNA: TGTGCCAGCAGCTTTGAGGGTGGCGAAGGGGGCGAGACCCAGTACTTC
CDR3 protein: CASSFEGGEGGETQYF

D gene: .
J gene: TRBJ1-1
V gene: TRBV30
clone size: .
CDR3 DNA: TGTGCCTGGACGGACAGAAACACTGAAGCTTTCTTT
CDR3 protein: CAWTDRNTEAFF

D gene: .
J gene: TRBJ1-2
V gene: TRBV6-5
clone size: .
CDR3 DNA: TGTGCCAGCAGTGCGACAGGTTCTAACTATGGCTACACCTTC
CDR3 protein: CASSATGSNYGYTF

D gene: .
J gene: TRBJ2-1
V gene: TRBV6-4
clone size: .
CDR3 DNA: TGTGCCAGCAGTGGAAGACCCTCCAATGAGCAGTTCTTC
CDR3 protein: CASSGRPSNEQFF

D gene: TRBD2
J gene: TRBJ2-3
V gene: TRBV9
clone size: .
CDR3 DNA: TGTGCCAGCAGCCCCCCTGGACTAGCGGGTCAGGATACGCAGTATTTT
CDR3 protein: CASSPPGLAGQDTQYF

D gene: .
J gene: TRBJ2-1
V gene: TRBV10-3
clone size: .
CDR3 DNA: TGTGCCATCAGTGAGTCCACGAGATACAATGAGCAGTTCTTC
CDR3 protein: CAISESTRYNEQFF

D gene: .
J gene: TRBJ1-2
V gene: TRBV27
clone size: .
CDR3 DNA: TGTGCCAGCAGTTCCCCAGACAGGAGGGGTGGCTACACCTTC
CDR3 protein: CASSSPDRRGGYTF

D gene: .
J gene: TRBJ1-5
V gene: TRBV9
clone size: .
CDR3 DNA: TGTGCCAGCAGCGTAGACGGGTTCAATCAGCCCCAGCATTTT
CDR3 protein: CASSVDGFNQPQHF

D gene: TRBD2
J gene: TRBJ2-5
V gene: TRBV29-1
clone size: .
CDR3 DNA: TGCAGCGCCCCACGGGGGGGGCACGAGACCCAGTACTTC
CDR3 protein: CSAPRGGHETQYF

D gene: .
J gene: TRBJ2-2
V gene: TRBV7-6
clone size: .
CDR3 DNA: TGTGCCAGCAGCTCTACCACAGGGGGGGGAAACACCGGGGAGCTGTTTTTT
CDR3 protein: CASSSTTGGGNTGELFF

D gene: .
J gene: TRBJ2-7
V gene: TRBV25-1
clone size: .
CDR3 DNA: TGTGCCAGCAGTCAGGACGGGAAGTTCTCCTACGAGCAGTACTTC
CDR3 protein: CASSQDGKFSYEQYF

D gene: .
J gene: TRBJ2-1
V gene: TRBV7-6
clone size: .
CDR3 DNA: TGTGCCAGCAGCTTAGGCGGAGTCTCGGCGGGTAATGAGCAGTTCTTC
CDR3 protein: CASSLGGVSAGNEQFF

D gene: .
J gene: TRBJ2-7
V gene: TRBV11-2
clone size: once
CDR3 DNA: TGTGCCAGCAGCTTAGATTCCAGCTACGAGCAGTACTTC
CDR3 protein: CASSLDSSYEQYF

D gene: TRBD1
J gene: TRBJ2-7
V gene: TRBV2
clone size: few
CDR3 DNA: TGTGCCAGCAGTAGGGACAGGGGGAACTACGAGCAGTACTTC
CDR3 protein: CASSRDRGNYEQYF

D gene: .
J gene: TRBJ1-1
V gene: TRBV19
clone size: .
CDR3 DNA: TGTGCCAGTAGTATGAGCAGACAGGCTGTGAACACTGAAGCTTTCTTT
CDR3 protein: CASSMSRQAVNTEAFF

D gene: .
J gene: TRBJ2-5
V gene: TRBV5-4
clone size: .
CDR3 DNA: TGTGCCAGCAGCTTGAGGAGGGAGGAGACCCAGTACTTC
CDR3 protein: CASSLRREETQYF

D gene: TRBD1
J gene: TRBJ1-1
V gene: TRBV4-1
clone size: .
CDR3 DNA: TGCGCCAGCAGCCACCGGTTTAGGGGGCAGGAAGCTTTCTTT
CDR3 protein: CASSHRFRGQEAFF

D gene: TRBD1
J gene: TRBJ1-1
V gene: TRBV11-3
clone size: .
CDR3 DNA: TGTGCCAGCAGCTTACTTGGGACAGGGGGAACTGAAGCTTTCTTT
CDR3 protein: CASSLLGTGGTEAFF

D gene: .
J gene: TRBJ1-2
V gene: TRBV6-6
clone size: .
CDR3 DNA: TGTGCCAGCAAGGTTCAGGCTCAGACCGGCGGGGGCTACACCTTC
CDR3 protein: CASKVQAQTGGGYTF

D gene: .
J gene: TRBJ2-7
V gene: TRBV18
clone size: .
CDR3 DNA: TGTGCCAGCTCACCACAGAACTACGAGCAGTACTTC
CDR3 protein: CASSPQNYEQYF

D gene: .
J gene: TRBJ1-2
V gene: TRBV4-2
clone size: .
CDR3 DNA: TGTGCCAGCAGCCCCCGTCGCAGGGCGGACTATGGCTACACCTTC
CDR3 protein: CASSPRRRADYGYTF

D gene: .
J gene: TRBJ1-5
V gene: TRBV6-1
clone size: .
CDR3 DNA: TGTGCCAGCAGTGAGCACAACTCCCGAGGGCAGCCCCAGCATTTT
CDR3 protein: CASSEHNSRGQPQHF

D gene: TRBD1
J gene: TRBJ1-2
V gene: TRBV27
clone size: .
CDR3 DNA: TGTGCCAGCAGTATACGGACAGGGGGCTACGGCTACACCTTC
CDR3 protein: CASSIRTGGYGYTF

D gene: .
J gene: TRBJ2-1
V gene: TRBV19
clone size: .
CDR3 DNA: TGTGCCAGTAGTATAGATCGGGGCAATGAGCAGTTCTTC
CDR3 protein: CASSIDRGNEQFF

D gene: .
J gene: TRBJ1-3
V gene: TRBV30
clone size: once
CDR3 DNA: TGTGCCTGGAGTAGGGACCTTCCCTCTGGAAACACCATATATTTT
CDR3 protein: CAWSRDLPSGNTIYF

D gene: .
J gene: TRBJ1-1
V gene: TRBV11-3
clone size: few
CDR3 DNA: TGTGCCAGCAGCTTAGATAACAGGAACACTGAAGCTTTCTTT
CDR3 protein: CASSLDNRNTEAFF

D gene: .
J gene: TRBJ2-3
V gene: TRBV19
clone size: .
CDR3 DNA: TGTGCCAGTAGTATCAGGGGTGGAGGCACAGATACGCAGTATTTT
CDR3 protein: CASSIRGGGTDTQYF

D gene: TRBD1
J gene: TRBJ2-7
V gene: TRBV5-5
clone size: once
CDR3 DNA: TGTGCCAGCAGCTTGGAGGACAGGGGTTACGAGCAGTACTTC
CDR3 protein: CASSLEDRGYEQYF

D gene: TRBD2
J gene: TRBJ2-7
V gene: TRBV7-6
clone size: .
CDR3 DNA: TGTGCCAGCAGCTTAGTGGGACTAGCGTCTTCCTACGAGCAGTACTTC
CDR3 protein: CASSLVGLASSYEQYF

D gene: .
J gene: TRBJ2-6
V gene: TRBV11-1
clone size: .
CDR3 DNA: TGTGCCAGCAGCAAGGACGGAGCTTGGGCCAACGTCCTGACTTTC
CDR3 protein: CASSKDGAWANVLTF

D gene: TRBD2
J gene: TRBJ2-7
V gene: TRBV7-9
clone size: .
CDR3 DNA: TGTGCCAGCAGCCTGTCTAGCGGGGACGACGAGCAGTACTTC
CDR3 protein: CASSLSSGDDEQYF

D gene: TRBD1
J gene: TRBJ1-2
V gene: TRBV9
clone size: .
CDR3 DNA: TGTGCCAGCAGCTTAGGGACAGGCCTCTATGGCTACACCTTC
CDR3 protein: CASSLGTGLYGYTF

D gene: .
J gene: TRBJ1-2
V gene: TRBV11-3
clone size: .
CDR3 DNA: TGTGCCAGCAGCTTAGAACAGAAAAGAGGCTACACCTTC
CDR3 protein: CASSLEQKRGYTF

D gene: TRBD1
J gene: TRBJ2-7
V gene: TRBV7-2
clone size: .
CDR3 DNA: TGTGCCAGCAGCCGGACAGGGGGCTTCTACGAGCAGTACTTC
CDR3 protein: CASSRTGGFYEQYF

D gene: .
J gene: TRBJ2-1
V gene: TRBV5-5
clone size: few
CDR3 DNA: TGTGCCAGCAGCTGGGACTGGACCCCCTCCTACAATGAGCAGTTCTTC
CDR3 protein: CASSWDWTPSYNEQFF

D gene: .
J gene: TRBJ1-2
V gene: TRBV9
clone size: .
CDR3 DNA: TGTGCCAGCAGCGTAGGGACAGAGGGAGGCTACACCTTC
CDR3 protein: CASSVGTEGGYTF

D gene: TRBD1
J gene: TRBJ2-2
V gene: TRBV5-4
clone size: .
CDR3 DNA: TGTGCCAGCAGCTCACGGACAGGGAGGAATCCCGGGGAGCTGTTTTTT
CDR3 protein: CASSSRTGRNPGELFF

D gene: .
J gene: TRBJ1-1
V gene: TRBV30
clone size: once
CDR3 DNA: TGTGCCTGGAGTGTATATGTTGAAGCTTTCTTT
CDR3 protein: CAWSVYVEAFF

D gene: .
J gene: TRBJ1-1
V gene: TRBV10-2
clone size: once
CDR3 DNA: TGCGCCAGCAGTCCCATCGCATTGAACACTGAAGCTTTCTTT
CDR3 protein: CASSPIALNTEAFF

D gene: .
J gene: TRBJ1-1
V gene: TRBV6-6
clone size: once
CDR3 DNA: TGTGCCAGCAGTACCCTGGGGGAGGACACTGAAGCTTTCTTT
CDR3 protein: CASSTLGEDTEAFF

D gene: .
J gene: TRBJ1-5
V gene: TRBV6-5
clone size: .
CDR3 DNA: TGTGCCAGCAGTTACTCTGGGCCTTATAGCAATCAGCCCCAGCATTTT
CDR3 protein: CASSYSGPYSNQPQHF

D gene: TRBD1
J gene: TRBJ1-5
V gene: TRBV5-6
clone size: .
CDR3 DNA: TGTGCCAGCAGCTTCTTCGACAGGGGTGATCAGCCCCAGCATTTT
CDR3 protein: CASSFFDRGDQPQHF

D gene: .
J gene: TRBJ2-7
V gene: TRBV29-1
clone size: .
CDR3 DNA: TGCAGCGTTGGGACACAGCTGGCCGAGCAGTACTTC
CDR3 protein: CSVGTQLAEQYF

D gene: TRBD2
J gene: TRBJ2-1
V gene: TRBV11-3
clone size: .
CDR3 DNA: TGTGCCAGCAGCACCCCACTGCCCGGGGGGGTCCTCAATGAGCAGTTCTTC
CDR3 protein: CASSTPLPGGVLNEQFF

D gene: TRBD1
J gene: TRBJ1-5
V gene: TRBV6-6
clone size: .
CDR3 DNA: TGTGCCAGCAGTTTTCCGGGACAGGGTTATCAGCCCCAGCATTTT
CDR3 protein: CASSFPGQGYQPQHF

D gene: TRBD2
J gene: TRBJ2-7
V gene: TRBV4-1
clone size: .
CDR3 DNA: TGCGCCAGCAGCCAAGATGTGCTAGCGGGTTACGAGCAGTACTTC
CDR3 protein: CASSQDVLAGYEQYF

D gene: .
J gene: TRBJ2-1
V gene: TRBV5-5
clone size: once
CDR3 DNA: TGTGCCAGCAGCTTGGGCGACCGGGGAGGAGAGCAGTTCTTC
CDR3 protein: CASSLGDRGGEQFF

D gene: .
J gene: TRBJ2-7
V gene: TRBV5-6
clone size: .
CDR3 DNA: TGTGCCAGCAGCTTGGGCGGAACCTACGAGCAGTACTTC
CDR3 protein: CASSLGGTYEQYF

D gene: TRBD1
J gene: TRBJ1-4
V gene: TRBV4-2
clone size: .
CDR3 DNA: TGTGCCAGCAGCCAAGGCCCGGGACAGGGCACTAATGAAAAACTGTTTTTT
CDR3 protein: CASSQGPGQGTNEKLFF